This TCR beta chain was recorded in a study of identifying expanded T cells in peripheral blood. Trimming left V 3 bases short and J 4 bases short, with 12 bases between. CDR3 size: 14 residues. The germline CDR1 and CDR2 sequences are MDHEN and SYDVKM. Collection occurred without any documented infections or immune events in donors. Some clones are missing from TCRdb's copy, which holds only in-frame ones; the method was immunoSEQ multiplex PCR. The data show tens of thousands of clones, around nine tenths seen once. Sequenced material: blood. The V and J genes are TRBV28 and TRBJ1-2; D may be TRBD1 (5 bases). This receptor was identified in a person aged 18 to 70 in good health. This chain's CDR3 is CASSLGERVYGYTF. The DNA of the CDR3 is TGTGCCAGCAGTTTGGGGGAAAGAGTCTATGGCTACACCTTC.